The 10 T cell receptor beta chains reported below all come from one sample, sequenced in a study of blood T cells in healthy people across ages. The second PCR ran 7 to 11 cycles with a sample-barcoded 5' primer and J-beta primers. In TCRdb, the 5' RACE reads were re-called with MiXCR into one record per CDR3 protein. There are roughly 560,000 distinct CDR3 sequences in the sample; 20% to 30% occur only once, and approximately 8.7% lies in the top ten. The data also belong to a second study, concerning T cells of mothers and their children.

The sample was blood. These receptors all come from a boy between 10 and 17 years old in good health.

In this sample, this clonotype turned up a few times. The chain links TRBV15 to TRBJ2-4; perhaps TRBD1 as D (7 bases). Trimming took off 4 bases at V and 0 bases at J, with 13 bases between the two ends. The V gene's germline CDR1 is LNHNV and CDR2 YYDKDF (reference sequence). The CDR3 extends over 16 amino acids. The CDR3 DNA sequence: TGTGCCACCAGCATCTGGAGGGGGCTAGCCAAAAACATTCAGTACTTC. Protein: CATSIWRGLAKNIQYF.

This clonotype was seen more than once but under ten times. The rearrangement joins TRBV7-9 to TRBJ1-2; D call uncertain. Germline V lookup: CDR1 SEHNR, CDR2 FQNEAQ (reference sequence). There are 13 residues in the CDR3. Trimming took 0 bases from V and 6 from J, leaving 8 bases between them. The CDR3 DNA follows: TGTGCCAGCAGCTTAGCCGGGGAGAATGGCTACACCTTC. Protein: CASSLAGENGYTF.

This clonotype was observed a handful of times. The gene calls are TRBV7-2 and TRBJ2-3, with 9 bases aligning to TRBD1. The ends lost 6 bases at V and 5 bases at J; junction bases unmatched: 12. This CDR3 has 16 residues. CDR1 and CDR2 from the germline V gene are SGHTA and FQGNSA. This CDR3 reads CASSFTIGTGIDTQYF. CDR3 DNA: TGTGCCAGCAGTTTTACGATCGGGACAGGGATAGATACGCAGTATTTT.

CDR3 residues: CASNQGLASYNEQFF. CDR3 in DNA: TGTGCCAGCAATCAAGGGCTAGCCAGCTACAATGAGCAGTTCTTC. The chain combines TRBV6-2 or TRBV6-3 with TRBJ2-1, with D possibly matching TRBD2 (5 bases). This CDR3 is 15 amino acids long. Per germline, CDR1 MNHEY and CDR2 SVGEGT. V was clipped by 7 bases and J by 3 bases, with 16 bases between them.

This clonotype was seen only a few times. This rearrangement joins TRBV19 to TRBJ1-5; D perhaps matches TRBD1 (6 bases). The V and J ends lost 5 bases and 0 bases respectively, with 20 bases between them. Germline CDR1 and CDR2: LNHDA and SQIVND (reference sequence). CDR3 length: 18 residues. The CDR3 loop is CASSPGQRLGYSNQPQHF. The DNA for the CDR3 is TGTGCCAGTAGTCCCGGACAGCGATTGGGGTATAGCAATCAGCCCCAGCATTTT.

This clonotype was observed a few times. CDR3 bases: TGTGCCATCGGGGAACAGGGCTCTAGCACAGATACGCAGTATTTT. Its translation is CAIGEQGSSTDTQYF. The chain links TRBV10-3 to TRBJ2-3, with D maybe TRBD1 (6 bases). Germline values: CDR1 ENHRY, CDR2 SYGVKD. Trimming cost V 8 bases and J 0 bases, with 15 bases left between them. The CDR3 has 15 residues.

This chain connects TRBV7-2 to TRBJ2-2, with 11 bases fitting TRBD1. Germline V lookup: CDR1 SGHTA, CDR2 FQGNSA. CDR3 length: 16 residues. V shed 1 base and J 5 bases; nucleotides not matched to a gene: 3. In DNA form, the CDR3 reads TGTGCCAGCAGCTTAGTAGGGACAGGGGGAACCGGGGAGCTGTTTTTT. Its translation is CASSLVGTGGTGELFF.

This clonotype was detected ten times or more. The genes are TRBV4-3 and TRBJ1-2; a weak D match, TRBD1 (5 bases). Germline V gives CDR1 LGHNA, CDR2 YSLEER. This CDR3 has 15 residues. With 1 base removed from V and 4 bases from J, the gap between germline ends came to 13 bases. CDR3 loop: CASSQGDSWAYGYTF. Written as DNA, the CDR3 is TGCGCCAGCAGCCAAGGGGACTCTTGGGCCTATGGCTACACCTTC.

The chain joins TRBV27 to TRBJ1-2; weak D call: TRBD1 (6 bases). Trimming shortened V by 6 bases and J by 8 bases, and 10 bases separated the two germline ends. There are 11 residues in the CDR3. Per the germline V gene, CDR1 is MNHEY and CDR2 is SMNVEV (reference sequence). The CDR3 spells CASRGGGGYTF. CDR3 bases: TGTGCCAGCAGAGGGGGGGGCGGCTACACCTTC.

The V gene is TRBV27, the J gene TRBJ2-6; D is perhaps TRBD1 (6 bases). This CDR3 spans 16 amino acids. Per germline, CDR1 MNHEY and CDR2 SMNVEV (reference sequence). Trimming removed 8 bases from V and 1 base from J, with 15 bases in between. The CDR3 nucleotides read TGTGCCAGCCAACAAACAACAGGGTCTGGGGCCAACGTCCTGACTTTC. This sequence encodes CASQQTTGSGANVLTF.